This TCR beta chain was profiled in a study of siplizumab effects on memory and regulatory T cells (dated by TCRdb to about 2019). Context from the whole study: The study examined how the anti-CD2 antibody siplizumab affects alloreactive T-cell subsets in allogeneic mixed lymphocyte reactions built from human PBMCs.

Points the paper makes about the study in general: Of the alloreactive CD4+ clones that could be mapped, the Treg-derived share averaged about 67% with siplizumab compared with approximately 30% in control reactions. The suppressive function of proliferating Tregs from siplizumab cultures was not functionally confirmed. For roughly 75-97% of proliferating CD4+ or CD8+ clones, no naive or memory phenotype could be assigned. Because sequences at frequencies below about 10^-5 were poorly captured, only a minor fraction of alloreactive clones could be mapped back to unstimulated subsets. The cumulative frequency of alloreactive sequences that could be traced back to unstimulated CD4+ memory T cells was significantly reduced by siplizumab. Greater diversity appeared to be present in unstimulated naive T cells than in memory T cells, and a substantial contribution to the alloresponse seemed to be made by naive cells.

As regards this clone: It has no known antigen specificity. It has no much larger one-base neighbor in the sample; base qualities were not kept.

Sorted unstimulated T cells, along with proliferating T cells recovered from mixed lymphocyte reactions, underwent TCRbeta CDR3 sequencing. Fresh whole blood from approximately 9 HLA-typed healthy donors was used to isolate PBMCs. To map where alloreactive clones came from, unstimulated CD4+ regulatory T cells were FACS-sorted. Taken from the germline V gene, the CDR1 and CDR2 loops are SGHNT and YENEEA. The CDR3 numbers 14 residues from cysteine through phenylalanine. This entry keeps only the CDR3 DNA: 42 bases, framed from base 1. A distance of 7 bases separates the germline ends of V and J, which lose 0 bases and 3 bases respectively. The library was obtained by the immunoSEQ multiplex PCR assay. About 10^5 TCR templates per sample were assayed by the deep sequencing platform. Genomic DNA extracted from sorted T cells was used for TCRbeta CDR3 sequencing. The original pipeline was this. The R programming language was used for clonal analysis of the TCRbeta CDR3 data. Alloreactive CD4+ and CD8+ clones were identified by comparing unstimulated samples to CFSE-low samples taken after the reaction. Regulatory or non-regulatory origin was assigned to alloreactive CD4+ clones by matching of sequences to sorted unstimulated Treg and non-Treg repertoires. TCRdb retrieved this table from immuneACCESS and kept in-frame rearrangements only. Not all clones are present; in checked studies, unresolved V genes account for under half, and no reason is known for the remainder. The V and J calls and the clone size are those of that table, but D and trimming were determined from the DNA. This sample holds some 100,000 clones; about 91% were observed only once. The ten top clones hold approximately 0.75% of the sample.

This clonotype originated in a human donor in good health. Recombination linked TRBV11-3 to TRBJ2-3; the D gene assignment is ambiguous. The sample consisted of Tregs sorted from blood. The CDR3 protein is CASSLDGRTDTQYF. The nucleotides read TGTGCCAGCAGCTTAGATGGCCGAACAGATACGCAGTATTTT. Beyond the CDR3, the reference TRBV11-3 and TRBJ2-3 genes provide the residues; the full variable domain reads: EAGVVQSPRYKIIEKKQPVAFWCNPISGHNTLYWYLQNLGQGPELLIRYENEEAVDDSQLPKDRFSAERLKGVDSTLKIQPAELGDSAVYLCASSLDGRTDTQYFGPGTRLTVL.